The 27 T cell receptor beta chains reported below all come from one sample, sequenced in a study of regulatory T cells in long-lasting Graves disease. Noted time point: newly diagnosed GD, antithyroid drugs for less than 3 months. After RNA was extracted from PBMCs, the TCR library was made from it. Building the TCR beta libraries relied on iRepertoire HTBI primers, and CDR3 regions underwent Arm-PCR. MiXCR was run by TCRdb on the multiplex PCR reads, yielding one entry per CDR3 protein. The table records over 400,000 distinct CDR3 sequences, 13% to 15% of them present only once. The data were also submitted as part of a second study, on T cells in Graves' hyperthyroidism and ophthalmopathy.

Sequenced here: peripheral blood mononuclear cells (PBMCs), sampled at new diagnosis, from a patient treated with antithyroid drugs. The receptors were gathered from a woman aged 45-60 years with Graves disease.

The table lists this clonotype with many counts. In nucleotides, the CDR3 is TGTGCCAGCAGTTGGGGTCAGGATCAGCCCCAGCATTTT. It specifies CASSWGQDQPQHF. The chain links TRBV12-3 or TRBV12-4 to TRBJ1-5, with unresolved D. This CDR3 comprises 13 residues. V shed 4 bases and J shed 5 bases, with 9 bases lying between them.

This chain connects TRBV29-1 to TRBJ2-7; D may be TRBD1 or TRBD2 (5 bases each). V lost 4 bases and J lost 4, with 14 bases in between. The CDR3 contains 13 residues. Germline-derived CDR1 and CDR2 are SQVTM and ANQGSEA. In nucleotides, the CDR3 is TGCAGCGTTGGGATGGGGGAGAGTTACGAGCAGTACTTC. The encoded protein is CSVGMGESYEQYF.

In this sample, this clonotype turned up many times. The chain recombines TRBV2 with TRBJ2-7; D gene ambiguous. The CDR3 has 13 amino acids. V lost 1 base, J lost 2 bases, and 6 bases lay in between. Germline V CDR1 and CDR2: SNHLY, FYNNEI. CDR3 loop: CASSEDKAYEQYF. The CDR3 nucleotides are TGTGCCAGCAGTGAAGATAAGGCCTACGAGCAGTACTTC.

The chain joins TRBV27 to TRBJ1-2; D is uncertain. From germline, CDR1 is MNHEY and CDR2 SMNVEV (reference sequence). The CDR3 loop spans 15 amino acids. Trimming took 0 bases from V and 0 from J, leaving 8 bases between them. DNA for the CDR3: TGTGCCAGCAGTTTATCGATAGCACCTAACTATGGCTACACCTTC. This sequence encodes CASSLSIAPNYGYTF.

This clonotype has at least ten counts. This chain connects TRBV28 to TRBJ2-7; TRBD2 aligns across 11 bases. Trimming removed 4 bases from V and 9 bases from J; junction bases left unmatched: 11. The CDR3 has 15 amino acids. CDR1 and CDR2 from the germline V gene are MDHEN and SYDVKM. This CDR3 reads CASSSQGTSGLRQYF. The CDR3 bases are TGTGCCAGCAGTTCTCAAGGGACTAGCGGTTTGAGGCAGTACTTC.

The chain joins TRBV10-1 to TRBJ1-4; TRBD1 might be the D (6 bases). Germline V CDR1 and CDR2: WNHNN, SYGVQD (reference sequence). The V and J ends lost 6 bases and 6 bases respectively, with 14 bases between them. CDR3 length: 14 amino acids. The CDR3 here is CASRSRQGYEKLFF. CDR3 nucleotide sequence: TGCGCCAGCAGAAGTCGGCAGGGGTATGAAAAACTGTTTTTT.

In this sample, this clonotype turned up many times. This chain uses TRBV5-1 with TRBJ1-1, with a possible D match to TRBD1 (6 bases). Trimming left V 4 bases short and J 4 bases short, with 17 bases between. Per the germline V gene, CDR1 is SGHRS and CDR2 is YFSETQ. The CDR3 contains 15 residues. The CDR3 protein is CASSGTGYQGTEAFF. In DNA, the CDR3 is TGCGCCAGCAGCGGAACAGGGTATCAGGGCACTGAAGCTTTCTTT.

J is TRBJ1-1 and V is TRBV6-1; D is perhaps TRBD1 (6 bases). Trimming left V 7 bases short and J 6 bases short, with 15 bases between. This CDR3 has 13 residues. Per the germline V gene, CDR1 is MNHNS and CDR2 is SASEGT. CDR3 sequence: CASTDTGIAEAFF. CDR3 nucleotide sequence: TGTGCCAGCACCGATACAGGGATAGCTGAAGCTTTCTTT.

V gene TRBV10-3 combines with J gene TRBJ1-1; a possible D gene is TRBD1 (6 bases). The germline V gene has CDR1 ENHRY and CDR2 SYGVKD. The CDR3 spans 13 residues. V dropped 8 bases and J dropped 1 base, with 11 bases sitting between them. CDR3: CAIGRTANTEAFF. As DNA, the CDR3 is TGTGCCATCGGAAGGACAGCGAACACTGAAGCTTTCTTT.

The V gene is TRBV25-1, the J gene TRBJ2-4, with 9 bases that match TRBD1. From germline, CDR1 is MGHDK and CDR2 SYGVNS. Trimming took 6 bases from V and 7 from J; bases not matched to a gene: 7. The CDR3 extends over 14 amino acids. DNA for the CDR3: TGTGCCAGCAGCCAAACAGGGGGCTACAACATTCAGTACTTC. Encoded protein: CASSQTGGYNIQYF. Full variable domain (missing parts from reference TRBV25-1 and TRBJ2-4): EADIYQTPRYLVIGTGKKITLECSQTMGHDKMYWYQQDPGMELHLIHYSYGVNSTEKGDLSSESTVSRIRTEHFPLTLESARPSHTSQYLCASSQTGGYNIQYFGAGTRLSVL.

The rearrangement joins TRBV19 to TRBJ2-5; the match to TRBD2 covers 7 bases. The germline CDR1 and CDR2 sequences are LNHDA and SQIVND (reference sequence). This CDR3 has 17 residues. J gave up 6 bases and V 4 bases, and 17 bases lay outside the gene matches. The CDR3: CASSTLAAVGMGKTQYF. In DNA, the CDR3 is TGTGCCAGTAGTACCCTAGCGGCGGTCGGCATGGGAAAGACCCAGTACTTC.

This clonotype was counted many times. This chain links TRBV2 with TRBJ1-2, with a weak D call TRBD1 (6 bases). Germline CDR1 and CDR2: SNHLY and FYNNEI. The length of the CDR3 is 12 residues. The V gene lost 5 bases and the J gene lost 8 bases, with 12 bases spanning the gap. For the CDR3, the DNA is TGTGCCAGCAGTTACAGGGTAGAGGGCTACACCTTC. Encoded protein: CASSYRVEGYTF.

This clonotype was seen ten or more times. The V gene is TRBV5-1, the J gene TRBJ2-1; 9 positions match TRBD2. This CDR3 is built from 15 residues. V lost 2 bases and J lost 8; bases outside the gene matches: 8. Germline CDR1 is SGHRS and CDR2 is YFSETQ. The CDR3 bases are TGCGCCAGCAGCTTCTCAGGTAGCGGGGGCGATGAGCAGTTCTTC. This encodes CASSFSGSGGDEQFF.

At least ten counts were recorded for this clonotype. This chain uses TRBV20-1 with TRBJ1-5; 7 nucleotides line up with TRBD1. Germline loops: CDR1 DFQATT, CDR2 SNEGSKA (reference sequence). V lost 6 bases and J lost 2; bases outside the gene matches: 7. This CDR3 is built from 14 residues. The CDR3 nucleotides are TGCAGTGCCCGGGACAGAAGGGGCAATCAGCCCCAGCATTTT. It is translated as CSARDRRGNQPQHF.

A note on this clonotype: Being one base from a much bigger clone, this may be a read error. The chain uses TRBV11-2 and TRBJ2-7, with TRBD1 as a possible D gene (5 bases). Germline V CDR1 and CDR2: SGHAT, FQNNGV. CDR3 size: 13 residues. The CDR3 region is CASSPDSPYERYF. The CDR3 bases are TGTGCCAGCAGCCCAGACAGCCCCTACGAGCGGTACTTC. The variable domain in full, completed from reference TRBV11-2 and TRBJ2-7, reads EAGVAQSPRYKIIEKRQSVAFWCNPISGHATLYWYQQILGQGPKLLIQFQNNGVVDDSQLPKDRFSAERLKGVDSTLKIQPAKLEDSAVYLCASSPDSPYERYFGPGTRLTVT.

The J gene is TRBJ2-3, the V gene TRBV5-8; 10 bases align to TRBD2. The CDR3 consists of 15 residues. V lost 4 bases and J lost 2; bases outside the gene matches: 4. Germline V gene data show CDR1 as SGHTS and CDR2 as YDEGEE. CDR3 DNA: TGTGCCAGCAGCCGTGGGACTAGCGTCACAGATACGCAGTATTTT. Amino acid sequence: CASSRGTSVTDTQYF.

This clonotype was seen a handful of times. This sequence joins TRBV3-1 and TRBJ2-5, with 11 bases matching TRBD1. The CDR3 is 16 residues long. The germline gives CDR1 LGHDT, CDR2 YNNKEL (reference sequence). The trim removed 2 bases at V and 5 bases at J, leaving 7 bases unmatched. The CDR3 sequence: CASSQSDRGLGETQYF. CDR3 DNA: TGTGCCAGCAGCCAATCGGACAGGGGGCTCGGGGAGACCCAGTACTTC.

This clonotype showed up many times. The rearrangement links TRBV28 to TRBJ1-1, with a possible D match to TRBD1 (5 bases). The germline V gene has CDR1 MDHEN and CDR2 SYDVKM. This CDR3 region has 12 residues. Trimming took 8 bases from V and 7 from J, leaving 14 bases between them. CDR3 nucleotides: TGTGCCAGCCGGGGCAGAGATTATGAAGCTTTCTTT. Amino acids: CASRGRDYEAFF.

The table lists this clonotype with many counts. The rearrangement uses TRBV18 and TRBJ1-5; TRBD1 agrees at 7 bases. This CDR3 comprises 15 residues. The V and J ends lost 5 bases and 6 bases, in that order; junction bases with no gene match: 10. The V gene's germline CDR1 is KGHSH and CDR2 LQKENI. The CDR3 DNA sequence: TGTGCCAGCTCAAACGACAGGGACGGGGGTCAGCCCCAGCATTTT. Its translation: CASSNDRDGGQPQHF.

This clonotype was found many times. The CDR3 coding sequence is TGTGCCAGCAGTTATAGCGGAAGCGGGGAGCTGTTTTTT. This sequence encodes CASSYSGSGELFF. The genes are TRBV12-3 or TRBV12-4 and TRBJ2-2; D possibly corresponds to TRBD2 (6 bases). V was trimmed by 4 bases and J by 7 bases, leaving 10 bases between them. The CDR3 is 13 amino acids.

This sequence joins TRBV19 and TRBJ1-1, with D possibly TRBD1 on 6 matching bases. This CDR3 has 14 residues. Germline CDR1 reads LNHDA; CDR2 reads SQIVND (reference sequence). Trimming took 7 bases from V and 6 from J, leaving 18 bases between them. This CDR3 is CASMTHGTPSEAFF. The CDR3 region has the DNA TGTGCCAGTATGACGCACGGGACACCGTCTGAAGCTTTCTTT.

Turning to this clonotype: Given a much more abundant clone one base away, this may be a read error. The chain couples TRBV28 to TRBJ2-1; weak D call: TRBD1 (6 bases). Germline CDR1 reads MDHEN; CDR2 reads SYDVKM. This CDR3 has 19 amino acids. The germline V and J ends were trimmed by 5 bases and 0 bases, with 23 bases remaining between them. Here the CDR3 reads CASSRWDPSADSSYNEQFF. CDR3 in DNA: TGTGCCAGCAGTAGGTGGGACCCATCAGCGGACAGCTCCTACAATGAGCAGTTCTTC.

The chain uses TRBV12-3 or TRBV12-4 and TRBJ2-5, with unresolved D. V dropped 8 bases and J dropped 4 bases, with 11 bases sitting between them. The length of the CDR3 is 12 residues. CDR3 nucleotides: TGTGCCAGCCGTCGTGGGGTAGAGACCCAGTACTTC. Protein: CASRRGVETQYF.

The chain carries TRBV5-5 and TRBJ2-1; 7 bases are shared with TRBD1. Germline CDR1 reads SGHKS; CDR2 reads YYEKEE (reference sequence). The CDR3 length is 21 residues. J was trimmed by 0 bases and V by 3 bases; bases with no gene match: 21. The CDR3 nucleotides are TGTGCCAGCAGCTCCCTCCCCCCCCTGACAGGGTTAAGCCGCTCCTACAATGAGCAGTTCTTC. Translating gives CASSSLPPLTGLSRSYNEQFF.

A remark on this clonotype: A single base separates this from a much larger clone, so it may be a read error. The chain has TRBV6-1 and TRBJ2-7; D ambiguous. Trimming removed 6 bases from V and 2 bases from J, with 5 bases in between. This CDR3 contains 11 residues. Germline lookup yields CDR1 MNHNS and CDR2 SASEGT. In DNA form, the CDR3 reads TGTGCCAGCAGGGAAACCTACGAGCAGTACTTC. It translates to CASRETYEQYF.

This clonotype was seen more than once but under ten times. This may stem from a read error, because a much larger clone lies one nucleotide away. The chain couples TRBV7-2 to TRBJ2-3; 9 nucleotides align to TRBD2. This CDR3 is built from 16 residues. J gave up 0 bases and V 4 bases, and 5 bases lay outside the gene matches. Per the germline V gene, CDR1 is SGHTA and CDR2 is FQGNSA. The CDR3 region has the DNA TGTGCCAGCAGCTCATGGCTAGCGGGAAGCACAGATACGCAGTATTTT. Its translation is CASSSWLAGSTDTQYF.

This chain connects TRBV19 to TRBJ2-2; 9 nucleotides align to TRBD2. The CDR3 is 17 residues long. CDR1 LNHDA and CDR2 SQIVND come from the germline V gene (reference sequence). J was trimmed by 3 bases and V by 5 bases; bases with no gene match: 10. The CDR3 nucleotides read TGTGCCAGTAGTGCGACCCTCTTAGCGGGAGACACCGGGGAGCTGTTTTTT. It translates to CASSATLLAGDTGELFF.